This T cell receptor (beta chain) was recorded in a study of blood T cell repertoires in COVID-19. About the study: The origin of the acute and convalescent COVID-19 samples was the United States, Italy and Spain. PBMCs, B-cell-depleted T cells, or T cells were the source of the cDNA or gDNA that made up the material.

The CDR3 runs 12 residues. The V gene's germline CDR1 is SGHTA and CDR2 FQGNSA. V lost 5 bases and J lost 4, with 8 bases in between. Authors' analysis steps: How many nucleated cells were present was estimated from reference gene primer amplification. Only in-frame clones appear in the TCRdb table, and some are missing; sequencing was by immunoSEQ multiplex PCR. The V and J calls and clone size were taken over from that table, and D and trimming were inferred from the DNA. The sample holds about 410,000 clones, 70% to 90% seen once. The chain employs TRBV7-2 and TRBJ1-2; no definite D call. The material sequenced was peripheral blood. This receptor was obtained from a woman aged 40 to 50 with COVID-19, enrolled during active disease. The CDR3, as DNA: TGTGCCAGCAGCCCCCGAGGCTATGGCTACACCTTC. It is translated as CASSPRGYGYTF. The complete variable domain, with remaining parts taken from reference TRBV7-2 and TRBJ1-2, reads GAGVSQSPSNKVTEKGKDVELRCDPISGHTALYWYRQSLGQGLEFLIYFQGNSAPDKSGLPSDRFSAERTGGSVSTLTIQRTQQEDSAVYLCASSPRGYGYTFGSGTRLTVV.